These T cell receptor beta chains were read from a single sample in a study of CD8 T cells in Susac syndrome. TCRdb re-called the immunoSEQ multiplex PCR reads through MiXCR, storing one row per CDR3 protein. The table records 150,000 to 200,000 distinct CDR3 sequences, 85% to 95% of them present only once. The source material was CD4+ T cells from PBMCs. The receptors were sampled from a human donor with multiple sclerosis. The CDR3 runs from the conserved cysteine through the conserved F or W.

j_gene | v_gene | CDR3aa
TRBJ2-6 | TRBV4-3 | CASSQDYRSGGANVLTF
TRBJ2-7 | TRBV12-3/TRBV12-4 | CASSFGGPSYEQYF
TRBJ1-4 | TRBV28 | CASSSPGGGEKLFF
TRBJ1-5 | TRBV6-7 | CATKQPQHF
TRBJ2-1 | TRBV12-3/TRBV12-4 | CASSFWTSGHWEFF
TRBJ2-4 | TRBV10-3 | CAISEENIQYF
TRBJ1-5 | TRBV2 | CASSPRDRGNSNQPQHF
TRBJ2-7 | TRBV20-1 | CSARGMTGGKIYEQYF
TRBJ1-4 | TRBV4-1 | CASSPPTGTNEKLFF
TRBJ2-7 | TRBV5-1 | CASRSPGQTYEQYF
TRBJ2-1 | TRBV12-3/TRBV12-4 | CASSPREKGYNEQFF
TRBJ1-2 | TRBV5-6 | CASSYGTGVYGYTF
TRBJ2-7 | TRBV7-8 | CASSRRGKDEQYF
TRBJ1-3 | TRBV12-3/TRBV12-4 | CASSLNRGAGNTIYF
TRBJ2-5 | TRBV20-1 | CSAKRTVETQYF
TRBJ2-3 | TRBV12-3/TRBV12-4 | CASRTRPGGTDTQYF
TRBJ2-7 | TRBV7-2 | CASSLSGTAPYEQYF
TRBJ1-4 | TRBV5-1 | CASSGGDANEKLFF
TRBJ1-5 | TRBV12-3/TRBV12-4 | CASSISNQPQHF
TRBJ1-1 | TRBV2 | CASSDDLRTEAFF
TRBJ1-2 | TRBV11-2 | CASSPRASYYGYTF
TRBJ1-5 | TRBV12-3/TRBV12-4 | CASSKEFSNQPQHF
TRBJ2-3 | TRBV28 | CASSWASRPDTQYF
TRBJ2-5 | TRBV3-1 | CASSQRGGTGETQYF
TRBJ1-1 | TRBV5-1 | CASSWKGQASFYGTEAFF
TRBJ1-5 | TRBV12-3/TRBV12-4 | CASSLFWGPGNQPQHF
TRBJ2-5 | TRBV2 | CASSRRASGVVGETQYF
TRBJ2-1 | TRBV12-3/TRBV12-4 | CASSLTGGQFF
TRBJ2-3 | TRBV28 | CASSPGLSTQYF
TRBJ1-1 | TRBV9 | CASSTSGQMNTEAFF
TRBJ1-1 | TRBV4-1 | CASSQGRALTKLGTEAFF
TRBJ2-1 | TRBV9 | CASSVRGRGGYNEQFF
TRBJ2-5 | TRBV30 | CASAGGETQYF
TRBJ1-1 | TRBV18 | CASSPSDSWYTEAFF
TRBJ1-1 | TRBV9 | CASSADGLNTEAFF
TRBJ1-6 | TRBV19 | CASSLARRINSPLHF
TRBJ2-1 | TRBV5-4 | CASSLDFVNEQFF
TRBJ2-3 | TRBV30 | CAWSGGPDTQYF
TRBJ1-5 | TRBV7-9 | CASSPGNSNQPQHF
TRBJ2-3 | TRBV30 | CAWSVPVSGGSTDTQYF
TRBJ1-2 | TRBV5-4 | CASSLVRAREGYTF
TRBJ2-5 | TRBV7-8 | CASSLGGLAGEAETQYF
TRBJ2-4 | TRBV5-8 | CASSATVAKNIQYF
TRBJ2-5 | TRBV24-1 | CATSDFSGMETQYF
TRBJ1-2 | TRBV5-1 | CASSLEGRIHNYGYTF
TRBJ2-2 | TRBV6-2/TRBV6-3 | CASKNGGSIAGELFF
TRBJ2-4 | TRBV19 | CASSIRQGTIRNIQYF
TRBJ1-4 | TRBV4-3 | CASSQATGGLNEKLFF
TRBJ1-2 | TRBV25-1 | CATRRQGANYGYTF